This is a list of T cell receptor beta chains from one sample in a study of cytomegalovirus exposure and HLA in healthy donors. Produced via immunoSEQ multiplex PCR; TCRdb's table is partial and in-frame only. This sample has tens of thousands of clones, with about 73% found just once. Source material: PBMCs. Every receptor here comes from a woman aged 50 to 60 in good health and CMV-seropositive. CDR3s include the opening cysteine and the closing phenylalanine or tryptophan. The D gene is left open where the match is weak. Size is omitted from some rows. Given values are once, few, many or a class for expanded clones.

CASSLVGPRTTFNSPLHF	TGTGCCAGCAGCTTAGTGGGTCCTAGGACAACATTCAATTCACCCCTCCACTTT	NA	TRBV11-2	TRBJ1-6	few
CASEEANTEAFF	TGTGCCAGCGAAGAGGCGAACACTGAAGCTTTCTTT	NA	TRBV6-5	TRBJ1-1	NA
CASSLFRQGRYNEQFF	TGTGCCAGCAGCTTATTTCGACAGGGTAGGTACAATGAGCAGTTCTTC	TRBD1	TRBV7-2	TRBJ2-1	NA
CASSSYRGPGELFF	TGTGCCAGCAGCTCCTACAGGGGGCCCGGGGAGCTGTTTTTT	TRBD1	TRBV7-9	TRBJ2-2	NA
CASRRTGGDEKLFF	TGCGCCAGCAGAAGGACAGGCGGGGATGAAAAACTGTTTTTT	TRBD1	TRBV10-2	TRBJ1-4	NA
CASSAPGLAAYEQYF	TGTGCCAGCAGTGCACCGGGACTAGCGGCTTACGAGCAGTACTTC	TRBD2	TRBV25-1	TRBJ2-7	NA
CAWSATIANEKLFF	TGTGCCTGGAGTGCGACTATAGCCAATGAAAAACTGTTTTTT	NA	TRBV30	TRBJ1-4	NA
CASSGWRSTDTQYF	TGTGCCAGCAGTGGGTGGCGGAGCACAGATACGCAGTATTTT	NA	TRBV25-1	TRBJ2-3	once
CASSGDSIRLGEKLFF	TGTGCCAGCAGCGGCGACAGTATCCGTTTGGGAGAAAAACTGTTTTTT	NA	TRBV11-1	TRBJ1-4	NA
CATSSDRAVEKLFF	TGTGCCACCAGCAGCGACAGGGCGGTCGAAAAACTGTTTTTT	TRBD1	TRBV15	TRBJ1-4	NA
CASSGPPGLAGEETQYF	TGTGCCAGCAGTGGACCCCCGGGACTAGCGGGAGAAGAGACCCAGTACTTC	TRBD2	TRBV28	TRBJ2-5	NA